One and the same sample provided the 2 T cell receptor beta chains below, sequenced in a study of T cell changes during pregnancy in multiple sclerosis. The protocol was immunoSEQ multiplex PCR, while the TCRdb copy is restricted to in-frame clones and leaves out a portion. Of approximately 93,000 clones in the sample, roughly 90% were seen once. Sequencing used peripheral blood, obtained before pregnancy. These receptors all stem from a female donor with multiple sclerosis, enrolled in a pregnancy study.

The rearrangement uses TRBV5-1 and TRBJ2-5, with D perhaps matching TRBD1 (7 bases). The CDR3 is 16 amino acids. Per germline, CDR1 SGHRS and CDR2 YFSETQ. The V gene lost 0 bases and the J gene lost 4 bases, with 16 bases spanning the gap. CDR3 sequence: CASSLETGTEGETQYF. For the CDR3, the DNA is TGCGCCAGCAGCTTGGAGACAGGGACGGAGGGAGAGACCCAGTACTTC.

The chain joins TRBV5-1 to TRBJ2-1; the D gene is possibly TRBD2 (5 bases). V was shortened by 6 bases and J by 6 bases, with 16 bases between the two germline ends. Germline lookup yields CDR1 SGHRS and CDR2 YFSETQ. CDR3 length: 14 amino acids. The CDR3 region has the DNA TGCGCCAGCATCCCCGAGGACGGGGTCAATGAGCAGTTCTTC. This encodes CASIPEDGVNEQFF.